What follows are 19 T cell receptor beta chains derived from one specimen sequenced in a study of T cells in Graves' hyperthyroidism and ophthalmopathy. RNA transcripts provided the source from which TCR beta CDR3 regions were amplified. With the HTBI primer set, the TCR CDR3 went through a first round of RT-PCR. TCRdb reanalysed the multiplex PCR reads using MiXCR and keeps one entry per CDR3 protein. The data contain about half a million distinct CDR3 sequences, about 20% of them singletons. Sequenced input: blood. The receptors were gathered from a woman aged 70-85 years with Graves' ophthalmopathy.

This clonotype was detected a few times. The chain combines TRBV30 with TRBJ2-1, with D possibly called TRBD1 or TRBD2 (5 bases each). Germline CDR1 reads GTSNPN; CDR2 reads SVGIG (reference sequence). The V end lost 5 bases, the J end lost 8 bases, and 7 bases lay between the germline ends. The CDR3 runs to 10 residues. The chain's CDR3 is CAWLGDEQFF. In nucleotides, the CDR3 is TGTGCCTGGCTGGGGGATGAGCAGTTCTTC.

This clonotype has at least ten counts. The rearrangement joins TRBV6-1 to TRBJ2-3, with 11 bases identical to TRBD2. V was clipped by 4 bases and J by 2 bases; unmatched bases: 8. Germline CDR1 reads MNHNS; CDR2 reads SASEGT. The CDR3 is 17 amino acids. DNA of the CDR3: TGTGCCAGCAGTGGAAACCGACTAGCGGGAATCACAGATACGCAGTATTTT. Translation gives CASSGNRLAGITDTQYF.

This clonotype occurred once. The chain couples TRBV7-9 to TRBJ1-3; no reliable D call. The CDR3 spans 17 residues. V dropped 3 bases and J dropped 9 bases, with 24 bases sitting between them. Germline assignment: CDR1 SEHNR and CDR2 FQNEAQ (reference sequence). The CDR3 sequence: CASSFSPGFGPLGTIYF. CDR3 in DNA: TGTGCCAGCAGCTTTTCTCCCGGGTTTGGGCCCTTGGGCACCATATATTTT.

This clonotype was seen more than once but under ten times. The chain combines TRBV19 with TRBJ1-2; D unresolved. V lost 3 bases, J lost 4 bases, and 18 bases lay in between. Germline-derived CDR1 and CDR2 are LNHDA and SQIVND (reference sequence). This CDR3 region has 16 residues. The CDR3 bases are TGTGCCAGTAGTATCTTGGGCCAAACTAACACCTATGGCTACACCTTC. Translating it yields CASSILGQTNTYGYTF. The full variable domain, with the rest looked up from reference TRBV19 and TRBJ1-2, is DGGITQSPKYLFRKEGQNVTLSCEQNLNHDAMYWYRQDPGQGLRLIYYSQIVNDFQKGDIAEGYSVSREKKESFPLTVTSAQKNPTAFYLCASSILGQTNTYGYTFGSGTRLTVV.

The J gene is TRBJ2-3, the V gene TRBV3-1; 7 bases align to TRBD2. The CDR3 contains 14 residues. The germline gives CDR1 LGHDT, CDR2 YNNKEL (reference sequence). The V segment lost 4 bases and the J segment 6 bases; nucleotides outside the gene matches: 7. CDR3 coding DNA: TGTGCCAGCAGCCTTGGACTAGGGCGGGATACGCAGTATTTT. It yields the protein CASSLGLGRDTQYF.

About this clonotype itself: This could be a read error, since a much larger clone is one nucleotide away. Here the CDR3 reads CASSRVAFPWGYTF. In nucleotides, the CDR3 is TGTGCCAGCAGTCGAGTTGCCTTCCCTTGGGGCTACACCTTC. The chain couples TRBV28 to TRBJ1-2; D is uncertain. V dropped 5 bases and J dropped 8 bases, with 18 bases sitting between them. The germline V gene has CDR1 MDHEN and CDR2 SYDVKM. This CDR3 has 14 residues.

In this sample, this clonotype turned up once. J is TRBJ1-2 and V is TRBV20-1; no firm D call. Germline V lookup: CDR1 DFQATT, CDR2 SNEGSKA (reference sequence). This CDR3 spans 11 amino acids. Trimming removed 3 bases from V and 7 bases from J, with 9 bases in between. The CDR3 here is CSASSGFGYTF. CDR3 bases: TGCAGTGCTAGTTCGGGTTTTGGCTACACCTTC.

This clonotype has at least ten counts. V usage is TRBV28 and J usage is TRBJ1-5; D remains ambiguous. The germline CDR1 and CDR2 sequences are MDHEN and SYDVKM. This CDR3 is built from 11 residues. V was trimmed by 6 bases and J by 4 bases, leaving 4 bases between them. The chain's CDR3 is CASSQNQPQHF. CDR3 DNA: TGTGCCAGCAGCCAAAATCAGCCCCAGCATTTT.

Remarks on this clonotype: A much larger clonotype is one base distant, so this may be a read error. V and J are TRBV6-1 and TRBJ2-7; D possibly corresponds to TRBD1 (7 bases). Per germline, CDR1 MNHNS and CDR2 SASEGT. The length of the CDR3 is 15 residues. CDR3 DNA sequence: TGTGCCTGCAGTCCGGGAGACAGGGTTTCCAACGAGCAGTACTTC. The encoded protein is CACSPGDRVSNEQYF.

This clonotype occurred a few times. This chain links TRBV20-1 with TRBJ2-1; tentatively, D is TRBD1 or TRBD2 (5 bases each). From germline, CDR1 is DFQATT and CDR2 SNEGSKA (reference sequence). Trimming took 5 bases from V and 8 from J, leaving 22 bases between them. CDR3 length: 15 amino acids. This chain's CDR3 is CSAPRRDRIMHEQFF. CDR3 nucleotides: TGCAGTGCTCCCCGCCGGGACCGGATCATGCATGAGCAGTTCTTC.

This clonotype was observed a few times. The V and J genes are TRBV3-1 and TRBJ1-2, with a weak D call TRBD1 (6 bases). Deletions cut 3 bases from V and 5 bases from J, with 10 bases between. Germline values: CDR1 LGHDT, CDR2 YNNKEL (reference sequence). CDR3 length: 13 amino acids. The CDR3: CASSQQGGYGYTF. In DNA, the CDR3 is TGTGCCAGCAGCCAGCAAGGGGGTTATGGCTACACCTTC.

The chain carries TRBV30 and TRBJ1-3, with 11 positions matching TRBD1. J lost 0 bases, V lost 2 bases, and 3 bases had no gene match. The CDR3 spans 16 residues. Per the germline V gene, CDR1 is GTSNPN and CDR2 is SVGIG (reference sequence). The CDR3 here is CAWSTGTGGSGNTIYF. The CDR3 nucleotides read TGTGCCTGGAGTACCGGGACAGGGGGCTCTGGAAACACCATATATTTT.

The sample holds a few counts of this clonotype. The rearrangement joins TRBV25-1 to TRBJ1-2; maybe TRBD1 (5 bases). The CDR3 has 15 residues. V lost 4 bases to trimming and J lost 4 bases, with 16 bases between them. Germline loops: CDR1 MGHDK, CDR2 SYGVNS. The CDR3 region is CASSGMDTSGYGYTF. CDR3 coding DNA: TGTGCCAGCAGTGGAATGGACACATCAGGCTATGGCTACACCTTC.

This clonotype was detected many times. The CDR3 DNA is TGTGCCAGCAGCAACCCGGGACAGGGGTATAACACTGAAGCTTTCTTT. Translated: CASSNPGQGYNTEAFF. The gene calls are TRBV3-1 and TRBJ1-1, with 10 nucleotides matching TRBD1. The germline V gene has CDR1 LGHDT and CDR2 YNNKEL (reference sequence). The CDR3 sequence is 16 residues long. V dropped 5 bases and J dropped 2; count of bases not matched to a gene: 8.

This clonotype came up many times. J is TRBJ2-1 and V is TRBV7-9; D remains unclear. This CDR3 has 14 residues. Trimming took off 5 bases at V and 8 bases at J, with 16 bases between the two ends. Per germline, CDR1 SEHNR and CDR2 FQNEAQ (reference sequence). The CDR3 spells CASSPDSPRDEQFF. DNA of the CDR3: TGTGCCAGCAGCCCAGACTCCCCTCGGGATGAGCAGTTCTTC.

This clonotype has at least ten counts. This sequence joins TRBV6-1 and TRBJ1-1, with 8 bases matching TRBD1. This CDR3 comprises 14 residues. Germline assignment: CDR1 MNHNS and CDR2 SASEGT. V shed 8 bases, J shed 0 bases, and the junction held 5 bases outside the gene matches. This CDR3 is CASVAGGLNTEAFF. For the CDR3, the DNA is TGTGCCAGCGTAGCAGGGGGCTTGAACACTGAAGCTTTCTTT.

The chain uses TRBV20-1 and TRBJ2-1, with 11 bases aligning to TRBD2. The junction had 2 bases not matched to a gene; V was cut back by 1 base and J by 3 bases. The CDR3 contains 15 residues. Germline assignment: CDR1 DFQATT and CDR2 SNEGSKA (reference sequence). The DNA for the CDR3 is TGCAGTGCTAGAGGACTAGCGGGACGCTACAATGAGCAGTTCTTC. Its translation: CSARGLAGRYNEQFF.

The genes are TRBV7-8 and TRBJ2-2; 7 bases map to TRBD2. The germline V gene has CDR1 SGHVS and CDR2 FQNEAQ. This CDR3 has 15 amino acids. The trim removed 4 bases at V and 6 bases at J, leaving 8 bases unmatched. The CDR3 spells CASSSGEGLAGELFF. CDR3 nucleotide sequence: TGTGCCAGCAGCTCCGGGGAGGGGTTGGCCGGGGAGCTGTTTTTT.

This clonotype showed up just a few times. The chain uses TRBV28 and TRBJ1-5; TRBD1 is a possible D gene (5 bases). Germline CDR1 MDHEN, CDR2 SYDVKM. This CDR3 is built from 15 residues. V dropped 5 bases and J dropped 5 bases, with 16 bases sitting between them. CDR3 region: CASSLYRTTYQPQHF. CDR3 bases: TGTGCCAGCAGTCTCTACAGGACCACCTATCAGCCCCAGCATTTT.